These 29 T cell receptor beta chains originate from one sample sequenced in a study of PD-L1 blockade in urothelial cancer. Using immunoSEQ multiplex PCR, the repertoire was profiled, and TCRdb retains in-frame clones only, with some absent. Counted here are about 45,000 clones, around 90% occurring once; the ten biggest clones make up 14%. The sample here was PBMCs, taken around atezolizumab (anti-PD-L1) treatment. The receptor source for this set is a woman aged 60 to 75 with urothelial cancer.

This clone appeared a single time. V gene TRBV16 combines with J gene TRBJ1-2; the D gene is possibly TRBD1 (6 bases). V was clipped by 0 bases and J by 4 bases, with 9 bases between them. Germline V CDR1 and CDR2: KGHSY, FQNENV. This CDR3 is 14 amino acids long. The chain's CDR3 is CASSQSRTAYGYTF. DNA of the CDR3: TGTGCCAGCAGCCAATCACGGACAGCCTATGGCTACACCTTC. The full variable domain, completed using reference TRBV16 and TRBJ1-2, is GEEVAQTPKHLVRGEGQKAKLYCAPIKGHSYVFWYQQVLKNEFKFLISFQNENVFDETGMPKERFSAKCLPNSPCSLEIQATKLEDSAVYFCASSQSRTAYGYTFGSGTRLTVV.

The chain carries TRBV4-3 and TRBJ2-1; weak D call: TRBD2 (6 bases). V was clipped by 1 base and J by 4 bases, with 8 bases between them. Germline V lookup: CDR1 LGHNA, CDR2 YSLEER. The CDR3 runs to 14 residues. This CDR3 reads CASSQAGRYNEQFF. CDR3 bases: TGCGCCAGCAGCCAAGCCGGGAGATACAATGAGCAGTTCTTC.

The chain employs TRBV2 and TRBJ2-2; D possibly corresponds to TRBD2 (7 bases). V was clipped by 0 bases and J by 7 bases, with 12 bases between them. The CDR3 totals 15 residues. CDR1 is SNHLY and CDR2 is FYNNEI in the germline V gene. The CDR3 DNA sequence: TGTGCCAGCAGTGAAGCAGGGGGGGCTGGCGGGGAGCTGTTTTTT. It codes for CASSEAGGAGGELFF.

V gene TRBV18 combines with J gene TRBJ1-5, with TRBD1 matching over 8 bases. Germline V gene data show CDR1 as KGHSH and CDR2 as LQKENI. This CDR3 has 15 residues. Trimming took 6 bases from V and 4 from J; bases not matched to a gene: 8. The DNA of the CDR3 is TGTGCCAGCTCTTCCGGACAGGGTGGAAATCAGCCCCAGCATTTT. This translates into CASSSGQGGNQPQHF.

The gene calls are TRBV11-2 and TRBJ2-7, with a possible D match to TRBD1 (5 bases). The germline V and J ends were trimmed by 5 bases and 2 bases, with 19 bases remaining between them. Per germline, CDR1 SGHAT and CDR2 FQNNGV. The CDR3 covers 16 residues. CDR3 residues: CASSLGSRQLAYEQYF. The CDR3 DNA reads TGTGCCAGCAGCCTAGGGTCCCGACAGCTCGCCTACGAGCAGTACTTC.

CDR3 coding DNA: TGTGCCAGCAGCAGGGGACTAGCGGCGTCTCGTGAGCAGTTCTTC. Its protein is CASSRGLAASREQFF. This sequence joins TRBV27 and TRBJ2-1, with 11 bases fitting TRBD2. V shed 6 bases, J shed 9 bases, and the junction held 10 bases outside the gene matches. The CDR3 covers 15 residues. From germline, CDR1 is MNHEY and CDR2 SMNVEV (reference sequence).

V and J are TRBV18 and TRBJ1-2; possible D gene TRBD1, 5 bases. This CDR3 is built from 15 residues. The germline V gene encodes CDR1 KGHSH and CDR2 LQKENI. V lost 4 bases and J 4 bases, leaving 16 bases between the germline ends. The CDR3 nucleotides read TGTGCCAGCTCACTACCCTTTTCGGGGGGCTATGGCTACACCTTC. Its protein product is CASSLPFSGGYGYTF.

The chain couples TRBV7-8 to TRBJ1-1; D possibly corresponds to TRBD1 (6 bases). Germline assignment: CDR1 SGHVS and CDR2 FQNEAQ. The CDR3 loop spans 15 amino acids. The V gene lost 8 bases and the J gene lost 0 bases, with 16 bases spanning the gap. The CDR3 DNA is TGTGCCAGCGCGCGGGAGAGGGGGATGAACACTGAAGCTTTCTTT. This codes for CASARERGMNTEAFF. Full variable domain (outside the CDR3, taken from reference TRBV7-8 and TRBJ1-1): GAGVSQSPRYKVAKRGQDVALRCDPISGHVSLFWYQQALGQGPEFLTYFQNEAQLDKSGLPSDRFFAERPEGSVSTLKIQRTQQEDSAVYLCASARERGMNTEAFFGQGTRLTVV.

This clone was picked up one time. The V and J genes are TRBV2 and TRBJ2-7, with D hard to call. Trimming removed 2 bases at V and 0 bases at J, with 8 bases between. The CDR3 runs 14 residues. Germline V gene lookup returns CDR1 SNHLY and CDR2 FYNNEI. The CDR3 coding sequence is TGTGCCAGCAGTGAAACAGTGAGCTCCTACGAGCAGTACTTC. Encoded protein: CASSETVSSYEQYF.

This rearrangement joins TRBV5-4 to TRBJ2-3; weak D call: TRBD1 (6 bases). There are 14 residues in the CDR3. Trimming pared 2 bases from V and 2 bases from J, leaving 9 bases between. Germline V gene data show CDR1 as SGHNT and CDR2 as YYREEE (reference sequence). The CDR3 region has the DNA TGTGCCAGCAGCTTATGGGGGCCCACAGATACGCAGTATTTT. Encoded protein: CASSLWGPTDTQYF.

This chain uses TRBV6-6 with TRBJ1-4; weak D call: TRBD1 (6 bases). Trimming removed 5 bases at V and 10 bases at J, with 14 bases between. This CDR3 spans 13 amino acids. Per germline, CDR1 MNHNY and CDR2 SVGAGI (reference sequence). The CDR3 region is CASSTRTVGKLFF. CDR3 nucleotide sequence: TGTGCCAGCAGTACGCGGACAGTAGGAAAACTGTTTTTT.

This clone was seen more than once but under ten times. The chain combines TRBV4-1 with TRBJ1-3; D is undetermined. The V end was cut by 1 base, the J end by 1 base, with 8 bases between. Germline values: CDR1 MGHRA, CDR2 YSYEKL. This CDR3 has 15 amino acids. DNA for the CDR3: TGCGCCAGCAGCCAAGCTAGGACTTCTGGAAACACCATATATTTT. This encodes CASSQARTSGNTIYF.

V and J are TRBV6-5 and TRBJ2-7, with D perhaps matching TRBD1 (5 bases). This CDR3 is built from 16 residues. V lost 0 bases and J 1 base, leaving 13 bases between the germline ends. The germline V gene encodes CDR1 MNHEY and CDR2 SVGAGI. DNA of the CDR3: TGTGCCAGCAGTTACTCACTGGGCAGGGCGTCCTACGAGCAGTACTTC. This sequence encodes CASSYSLGRASYEQYF.

About this clone itself: A read error may account for a junction end that differs from germline. The chain combines TRBV5-5 with TRBJ2-7; 11 nucleotides match TRBD2. The CDR3 runs to 15 residues. Germline-derived CDR1 and CDR2 are SGHKS and YYEKEE (reference sequence). CDR3 sequence reads: CASSLGTSGNYEQYF. For the CDR3, the DNA is TGCGCCAGCAGCCTGGGGACTAGCGGAAACTACGAGCAGTACTTC.

This sequence joins TRBV18 and TRBJ2-7, with D maybe TRBD1 (5 bases). The CDR3 is made up of 12 amino acids. The V end was cut by 3 bases, the J end by 5 bases, with 8 bases between. Germline values: CDR1 KGHSH, CDR2 LQKENI. CDR3 in DNA: TGTGCCAGCTCACCGGGGCTCGACGAGCAGTACTTC. It is translated as CASSPGLDEQYF.

The rearrangement links TRBV7-9 to TRBJ1-2; D is unclear. Trimming stripped 4 bases from V and 5 bases from J, with 14 bases between. Germline CDR1 and CDR2: SEHNR and FQNEAQ (reference sequence). The CDR3 totals 14 residues. The CDR3 DNA follows: TGTGCCAGCAGCTCACGCGGGCTAAATTATGGCTACACCTTC. Amino acids: CASSSRGLNYGYTF.

CDR3 in DNA: TGCAGTTTTGGGGCCCCTGAGCAGTACTTC. This codes for CSFGAPEQYF. This chain connects TRBV20-1 to TRBJ2-7; TRBD1 might be the D (5 bases). V dropped 8 bases and J dropped 7 bases, with 12 bases sitting between them. The length of the CDR3 is 10 residues. From germline, CDR1 is DFQATT and CDR2 SNEGSKA (reference sequence).

The CDR3 sequence is CASSFRLAGAGELFF. The CDR3 DNA sequence: TGTGCCAGCAGCTTTAGACTAGCGGGAGCCGGGGAGCTGTTTTTT. The chain couples TRBV5-6 to TRBJ2-2; TRBD2 matches 12 bases. J was trimmed by 6 bases and V by 2 bases; bases with no gene match: 2. Looked up from germline, CDR1 is SGHDT and CDR2 is YYEEEE. The CDR3 has 15 residues.

The chain joins TRBV18 to TRBJ2-3; TRBD2 aligns across 12 bases. CDR3 length equals 15 residues. Germline V gene data show CDR1 as KGHSH and CDR2 as LQKENI. The V and J ends lost 1 base and 8 bases, in that order; junction bases with no gene match: 4. CDR3 in DNA: TGTGCCAGCTCACCACAAGGACTAGCGGGACCTACGCAGTATTTT. Amino acids: CASSPQGLAGPTQYF.

In nucleotides, the CDR3 is TGTGCCAGCAGCCCGGAGGAGGTTTCCAACGTCCTGACTTTC. Encoded protein: CASSPEEVSNVLTF. The chain links TRBV7-7 to TRBJ2-6, with D tentatively TRBD2 (5 bases). The CDR3 is made up of 14 amino acids. Trimming pared 5 bases from V and 8 bases from J, leaving 13 bases between. Germline lookup yields CDR1 SSHAT and CDR2 FNYEAQ (reference sequence).

The genes are TRBV7-2 and TRBJ2-7; D is uncertain. From germline, CDR1 is SGHTA and CDR2 FQGNSA. The ends were cut back, 1 base at V and 6 bases at J, with 7 bases in the middle. CDR3 length equals 12 residues. CDR3 in amino acids: CASSLGGGEQYF. The CDR3 coding sequence is TGTGCCAGCAGCTTAGGAGGCGGCGAGCAGTACTTC. The full variable domain, completed using reference TRBV7-2 and TRBJ2-7, is GAGVSQSPSNKVTEKGKDVELRCDPISGHTALYWYRQSLGQGLEFLIYFQGNSAPDKSGLPSDRFSAERTGGSVSTLTIQRTQQEDSAVYLCASSLGGGEQYFGPGTRLTVT.

The CDR3 protein is CASSVARNTGELFF. DNA of the CDR3: TGTGCCAGCAGCGTAGCCAGGAACACCGGGGAGCTGTTTTTT. The chain couples TRBV9 to TRBJ2-2; no firm D call. CDR1 is SGDLS, CDR2 YYNGEE, per germline. The V end lost 0 bases, the J end lost 1 base, and 4 bases lay between the germline ends. There are 14 residues in the CDR3.

The V call is TRBV28, the J call TRBJ1-2; 10 bases are a match to TRBD1. V shed 3 bases, J shed 5 bases, and the junction held 3 bases outside the gene matches. Germline V CDR1 and CDR2: MDHEN, SYDVKM. The CDR3 has 14 amino acids. Here the CDR3 DNA reads TGTGCCAGCAGTTTGGACAGGGGGAGGTATGGCTACACCTTC. Amino acids: CASSLDRGRYGYTF.

The chain links TRBV6-6 to TRBJ2-7; D is perhaps TRBD2 (5 bases). The CDR3 runs 13 residues. V was clipped by 8 bases and J by 7 bases, with 18 bases between them. The V gene's germline CDR1 is MNHNY and CDR2 SVGAGI (reference sequence). The CDR3 bases are TGTGCCAGCTCGGCGGGCCAGTCGCTGGAGCAGTACTTC. This codes for CASSAGQSLEQYF.

The chain uses TRBV29-1 and TRBJ1-3, with 7 positions matching TRBD1. Germline V gene data show CDR1 as SQVTM and CDR2 as ANQGSEA. The CDR3 has 15 amino acids. V dropped 7 bases and J dropped 0; count of bases not matched to a gene: 9. For the CDR3, the DNA is TGCAGCGCCTCAGGAGGGACAGCCTCTGGAAACACCATATATTTT. Translation gives CSASGGTASGNTIYF.

The chain has TRBV7-9 and TRBJ1-1, with unresolved D. CDR1 is SEHNR, CDR2 FQNEAQ, per germline (reference sequence). Trimming removed 5 bases from V and 3 bases from J, with 10 bases in between. The CDR3 consists of 13 residues. CDR3 in amino acids: CASSAHGDTEAFF. The CDR3 DNA is TGTGCCAGCAGCGCACACGGGGACACTGAAGCTTTCTTT.

The rearrangement joins TRBV7-8 to TRBJ2-7; 8 bases align to TRBD1. Germline V CDR1 and CDR2: SGHVS, FQNEAQ. With 7 bases clipped from V and 0 bases from J, the junction kept 8 bases outside the gene matches. This CDR3 comprises 15 residues. CDR3 sequence: CASNGGTGISYEQYF. Here the CDR3 DNA reads TGTGCCAGCAACGGAGGGACAGGAATCTCCTACGAGCAGTACTTC. Filled out from reference TRBV7-8 and TRBJ2-7, the complete variable domain reads GAGVSQSPRYKVAKRGQDVALRCDPISGHVSLFWYQQALGQGPEFLTYFQNEAQLDKSGLPSDRFFAERPEGSVSTLKIQRTQQEDSAVYLCASNGGTGISYEQYFGPGTRLTVT.

This clone was seen just once. J is TRBJ2-7 and V is TRBV6-1; D gene uncertain. With 4 bases removed from V and 0 bases from J, the gap between germline ends came to 13 bases. The CDR3 runs to 15 residues. Germline-derived CDR1 and CDR2 are MNHNS and SASEGT. For the CDR3, the DNA is TGTGCCAGCAGTGCCGTGACTTTCTCCTCCTACGAGCAGTACTTC. This sequence encodes CASSAVTFSSYEQYF.

This sequence joins TRBV27 and TRBJ1-4, with 7 bases fitting TRBD1. Germline V gene data show CDR1 as MNHEY and CDR2 as SMNVEV (reference sequence). The CDR3 totals 16 residues. V trimming: 4 bases; J trimming: 5 bases; junction bases outside the gene matches: 10. The CDR3 nucleotides are TGTGCCAGCAGTTCCTCCGGACAGGTCTTGAATGAAAAACTGTTTTTT. It specifies CASSSSGQVLNEKLFF.